The rows below give T cell receptor beta chains drawn from one sample of a study of regulatory T cells in long-lasting Graves disease. TCRdb reprocessed the multiplex PCR reads via MiXCR and lists one record per CDR3 protein. The sample carries 420,000 or so distinct CDR3 sequences, roughly 15% recorded once. These data also formed part of another study, on T cells in Graves' hyperthyroidism and ophthalmopathy.

Material: peripheral blood mononuclear cells (PBMCs), obtained at new diagnosis, from a patient treated with antithyroid drugs. These receptor sequences come from a woman under 30 with Graves disease. Both conserved end residues are part of each CDR3. The D gene is left open where the match is weak. Not every row has a clone size; where given, it reads once, few, many or a size class.

clone_size: many
j_call: TRBJ1-2
v_call: TRBV2
d_call: -
cdr3_aa: CASSFDGFVDGYTF
cdr3_nt: TGTGCCAGCAGTTTCGACGGGTTCGTGGATGGCTACACCTTC

clone_size: few
j_call: TRBJ1-4
v_call: TRBV5-6
d_call: -
cdr3_aa: CASSFLSGEKLFF
cdr3_nt: TGTGCCAGCAGCTTCTTATCAGGAGAAAAACTGTTTTTT

clone_size: -
j_call: TRBJ2-2
v_call: TRBV19
d_call: TRBD1
cdr3_aa: CASSGQGPGELFF
cdr3_nt: TGTGCCAGTAGTGGACAGGGACCCGGGGAGCTGTTTTTT

clone_size: few
j_call: TRBJ2-3
v_call: TRBV4-3
d_call: -
cdr3_aa: CASSRLYTDTQYF
cdr3_nt: TGCGCCAGCAGCCGCCTATACACAGATACGCAGTATTTT

clone_size: few
j_call: TRBJ2-4
v_call: TRBV13
d_call: -
cdr3_aa: CASSPEGTKNIQYF
cdr3_nt: TGTGCCAGCAGCCCGGAGGGAACCAAAAACATTCAGTACTTC

clone_size: many
j_call: TRBJ2-7
v_call: TRBV6-5
d_call: TRBD2
cdr3_aa: CASSYSRPSGRAGLYEQYF
cdr3_nt: TGTGCCAGCAGTTACTCGCGTCCTAGCGGGAGGGCCGGACTCTACGAGCAGTACTTC

clone_size: few
j_call: TRBJ2-3
v_call: TRBV20-1
d_call: TRBD1
cdr3_aa: CSARVWDRTSSTDTQYF
cdr3_nt: TGCAGTGCTAGAGTCTGGGACAGAACCTCTAGCACAGATACGCAGTATTTT

clone_size: -
j_call: TRBJ1-5
v_call: TRBV5-4
d_call: -
cdr3_aa: CASSPIQGSRNQPQHF
cdr3_nt: TGTGCCAGCAGCCCCATCCAGGGAAGCCGCAATCAGCCCCAGCATTTT

clone_size: many
j_call: TRBJ2-3
v_call: TRBV30
d_call: -
cdr3_aa: CAWIRTGGTSTDTQYF
cdr3_nt: TGTGCCTGGATCCGGACGGGTGGGACGAGCACAGATACGCAGTATTTT

clone_size: many
j_call: TRBJ2-3
v_call: TRBV12-3/TRBV12-4
d_call: TRBD2
cdr3_aa: CASSTSGITDTQYF
cdr3_nt: TGTGCCAGCAGTACGAGCGGGATCACAGATACGCAGTATTTT

clone_size: many
j_call: TRBJ1-1
v_call: TRBV12-3/TRBV12-4
d_call: -
cdr3_aa: CASTFGTEAFF
cdr3_nt: TGTGCCAGCACCTTCGGAACTGAAGCTTTCTTT

clone_size: -
j_call: TRBJ2-2
v_call: TRBV27
d_call: TRBD1
cdr3_aa: CASRLTGGTGELFF
cdr3_nt: TGTGCCAGCAGGCTGACAGGGGGAACCGGGGAGCTGTTTTTT

clone_size: many
j_call: TRBJ2-5
v_call: TRBV5-1
d_call: TRBD2
cdr3_aa: CASSFRLASQETQYF
cdr3_nt: TGCGCCAGCAGCTTCCGACTAGCCTCTCAAGAGACCCAGTACTTC

clone_size: few
j_call: TRBJ2-1
v_call: TRBV7-9
d_call: -
cdr3_aa: CASSLEGYEQFF
cdr3_nt: TGTGCCAGCAGCTTAGAGGGCTATGAGCAGTTCTTC

clone_size: few
j_call: TRBJ2-5
v_call: TRBV7-9
d_call: -
cdr3_aa: CASSSSTGWETQYF
cdr3_nt: TGTGCCAGCAGTTCGTCGACAGGTTGGGAGACCCAGTACTTC

clone_size: few
j_call: TRBJ1-2
v_call: TRBV5-1
d_call: -
cdr3_aa: CASSLFAQNYGYTF
cdr3_nt: TGCGCCAGCAGCTTGTTTGCTCAAAACTATGGCTACACCTTC

clone_size: few
j_call: TRBJ2-7
v_call: TRBV15
d_call: TRBD2
cdr3_aa: CATSDRLAGDPYEQYF
cdr3_nt: TGTGCCACCAGCGACAGACTAGCGGGGGATCCCTACGAGCAGTACTTC

clone_size: -
j_call: TRBJ2-1
v_call: TRBV6-2/TRBV6-3
d_call: TRBD2
cdr3_aa: CASSLAGLAGGGRDNEQFF
cdr3_nt: TGTGCCAGCAGCCTAGCGGGACTAGCGGGAGGTGGTCGGGACAATGAGCAGTTCTTC

clone_size: -
j_call: TRBJ2-7
v_call: TRBV6-2/TRBV6-3
d_call: -
cdr3_aa: CASSGIGPYEQYF
cdr3_nt: TGTGCCAGCAGCGGAATAGGGCCCTACGAGCAGTACTTC

clone_size: few
j_call: TRBJ2-1
v_call: TRBV7-9
d_call: TRBD2
cdr3_aa: CASSGELAGAVDEQFF
cdr3_nt: TGTGCCAGCAGCGGGGAACTAGCGGGAGCGGTTGATGAGCAGTTCTTC

clone_size: -
j_call: TRBJ2-7
v_call: TRBV19
d_call: -
cdr3_aa: CASSDSPSYEQYF
cdr3_nt: TGTGCCAGTAGTGACTCGCCCTCCTACGAGCAGTACTTC

clone_size: -
j_call: TRBJ1-3
v_call: TRBV6-5
d_call: -
cdr3_aa: CASSYSLTAHLSGNTIYF
cdr3_nt: TGTGCCAGCAGTTACTCGCTGACAGCACACCTCTCTGGAAACACCATATATTTT

clone_size: many
j_call: TRBJ1-1
v_call: TRBV6-1
d_call: -
cdr3_aa: CASSVWGKGNTEAFF
cdr3_nt: TGTGCCAGCAGCGTGTGGGGGAAAGGGAACACTGAAGCTTTCTTT

clone_size: few
j_call: TRBJ1-2
v_call: TRBV7-9
d_call: -
cdr3_aa: CASSRQIFYGYTF
cdr3_nt: TGTGCCAGCAGCAGACAGATTTTCTATGGCTACACCTTC

clone_size: many
j_call: TRBJ2-1
v_call: TRBV7-6
d_call: -
cdr3_aa: CASSLAGPPGRDDEQFF
cdr3_nt: TGTGCCAGCAGCTTAGCTGGGCCGCCGGGAAGGGACGATGAGCAGTTCTTC

clone_size: few
j_call: TRBJ1-1
v_call: TRBV6-1
d_call: -
cdr3_aa: CASRQGIRNTEAFF
cdr3_nt: TGTGCCAGCAGGCAGGGGATTCGGAACACTGAAGCTTTCTTT

clone_size: -
j_call: TRBJ2-1
v_call: TRBV9
d_call: TRBD2
cdr3_aa: CASSEPKLAGGYNEQFF
cdr3_nt: TGTGCCAGCAGCGAGCCAAAACTAGCGGGAGGGTACAATGAGCAGTTCTTC

clone_size: -
j_call: TRBJ2-7
v_call: TRBV29-1
d_call: -
cdr3_aa: CSVDDNSYEQYF
cdr3_nt: TGCAGCGTTGACGACAACTCCTACGAGCAGTACTTC

clone_size: many
j_call: TRBJ2-5
v_call: TRBV3-1
d_call: -
cdr3_aa: CASSQANWGETQYF
cdr3_nt: TGTGCCAGCAGCCAGGCGAACTGGGGGGAGACCCAGTACTTC

clone_size: many
j_call: TRBJ2-7
v_call: TRBV20-1
d_call: -
cdr3_aa: CSALNRRANYEQYF
cdr3_nt: TGCAGTGCTTTGAACAGGCGTGCTAACTACGAGCAGTACTTC

clone_size: many
j_call: TRBJ2-3
v_call: TRBV2
d_call: TRBD2
cdr3_aa: CASSKGLPHDTQYF
cdr3_nt: TGTGCCAGCAGTAAGGGACTACCCCACGATACGCAGTATTTT

clone_size: many
j_call: TRBJ2-1
v_call: TRBV10-2
d_call: TRBD1
cdr3_aa: CASDGDRGINEQFF
cdr3_nt: TGCGCCAGCGACGGTGACAGGGGGATCAATGAGCAGTTCTTC